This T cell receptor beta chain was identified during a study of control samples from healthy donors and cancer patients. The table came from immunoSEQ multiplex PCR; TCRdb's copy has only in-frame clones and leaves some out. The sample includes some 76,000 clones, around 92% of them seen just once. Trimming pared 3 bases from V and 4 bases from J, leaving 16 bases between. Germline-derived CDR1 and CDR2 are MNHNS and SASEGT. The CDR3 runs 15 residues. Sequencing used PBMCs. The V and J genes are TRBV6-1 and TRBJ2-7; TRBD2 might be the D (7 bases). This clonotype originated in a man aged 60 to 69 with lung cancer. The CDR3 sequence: CASSDIRGAGYEQYV. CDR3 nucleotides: TGTGCCAGCAGTGACATACGGGGGGCGGGGTACGAGCAGTACGTC.